These 32 T cell receptor beta chains were sequenced from one sample in a study of shared clonotypes between healthy human individuals. Measured with immunoSEQ multiplex PCR; TCRdb has only the in-frame clones, and not every one. Among some 1,900,000 clones, about 94% were seen once, and the ten largest hold 0.95% to 1.5%. Only CD45RO-negative cells positively selected for CCR7 counted as naive CD8 cells, so terminally differentiated effector memory CD45RA+ cells were excluded. Sequenced material: naive CD8+ T cells sorted from blood. The receptors stem from a man younger than 35 in good health.

This chain joins TRBV19 and TRBJ1-1, with TRBD1 identical over 9 bases. This CDR3 is 14 amino acids long. V was clipped by 3 bases and J by 6 bases; unmatched bases: 5. CDR1 LNHDA and CDR2 SQIVND come from the germline V gene (reference sequence). CDR3 DNA sequence: TGTGCCAGTAGTATCGGGACAGGGAGCGCTGAAGCTTTCTTT. Its protein is CASSIGTGSAEAFF.

The V call is TRBV11-3, the J call TRBJ2-1; D is possibly TRBD1 or TRBD2 (5 bases each). Germline V gene data show CDR1 as SGHNT and CDR2 as YENEEA. The CDR3 sequence is 13 residues long. V lost 3 bases and J 4 bases, leaving 7 bases between the germline ends. The CDR3 here is CASSFGGYNEQFF. The CDR3 DNA follows: TGTGCCAGCAGCTTTGGGGGTTACAATGAGCAGTTCTTC.

The gene calls are TRBV29-1 and TRBJ2-1; no firm D call. Trimming took off 3 bases at V and 8 bases at J, with 17 bases between the two ends. CDR1 and CDR2 (germline): SQVTM, ANQGSEA. This CDR3 comprises 14 residues. The CDR3 DNA follows: TGCAGCGTTGACGGGTGGAGAAGAATTGATGAGCAGTTCTTC. Translation gives CSVDGWRRIDEQFF.

This clone has a single count. J is TRBJ2-1 and V is TRBV28; D not resolved. The V end lost 2 bases, the J end lost 8 bases, and 16 bases lay between the germline ends. Germline assignment: CDR1 MDHEN and CDR2 SYDVKM. CDR3 length: 15 amino acids. The CDR3 loop reads CASSLRTRLRDEQFF. The CDR3 nucleotides read TGTGCCAGCAGTTTACGGACCCGCCTTAGGGATGAGCAGTTCTTC.

CDR3 in amino acids: CASSLPGLADYNEQFF. CDR3 nucleotide sequence: TGTGCCAGCAGCCTACCGGGACTAGCGGACTACAATGAGCAGTTCTTC. V usage is TRBV5-4 and J usage is TRBJ2-1, with TRBD2 identical over 11 bases. Germline-derived CDR1 and CDR2 are SGHNT and YYREEE (reference sequence). The CDR3 runs 16 residues. Losses at the gene ends were 4 bases for V and 3 bases for J; bases not matched to a gene: 6.

This chain links TRBV4-3 with TRBJ2-5; the match to TRBD2 covers 10 bases. CDR3 length: 15 amino acids. CDR1 and CDR2 (germline): LGHNA, YSLEER. After removal of 3 bases from V and 5 bases from J, the junction contained 6 bases not matched to a gene. CDR3 sequence reads: CASSQRAGGPETQYF. The CDR3 DNA follows: TGCGCCAGCAGCCAGAGAGCGGGAGGGCCGGAGACCCAGTACTTC.

This rearrangement joins TRBV19 to TRBJ1-6; 8 nucleotides align to TRBD1. The ends lost 5 bases at V and 10 bases at J; junction bases unmatched: 7. Per the germline V gene, CDR1 is LNHDA and CDR2 is SQIVND (reference sequence). The CDR3 spans 14 residues. CDR3 sequence reads: CASSLVGTGSPLHF. The CDR3 region has the DNA TGTGCCAGTAGTTTGGTCGGGACAGGATCACCCCTCCACTTT.

The chain couples TRBV5-1 to TRBJ2-7; D is perhaps TRBD1 (6 bases). V was pared by 4 bases and J by 6 bases, with 14 bases between. Germline V gene data show CDR1 as SGHRS and CDR2 as YFSETQ. The CDR3 is 13 amino acids. CDR3 residues: CASSDPQGPEQYF. As DNA, the CDR3 is TGCGCCAGCAGCGACCCACAGGGTCCCGAGCAGTACTTC. The variable domain in full, with the rest retrieved from reference TRBV5-1 and TRBJ2-7, is KAGVTQTPRYLIKTRGQQVTLSCSPISGHRSVSWYQQTPGQGLQFLFEYFSETQRNKGNFPGRFSGRQFSNSRSEMNVSTLELGDSALYLCASSDPQGPEQYFGPGTRLTVT.

This clone was detected only once. The chain joins TRBV6-1 to TRBJ2-1, with 7 positions matching TRBD2. This CDR3 is built from 17 residues. CDR1 and CDR2 from the germline V gene are MNHNS and SASEGT. The J segment lost 1 base and the V segment lost 0 bases, leaving 6 bases of the junction unmatched. The CDR3 loop is CASSEARAGESYNEQFF. CDR3 DNA: TGTGCCAGCAGTGAAGCGCGGGCGGGAGAGTCCTACAATGAGCAGTTCTTC.

The chain couples TRBV4-1 to TRBJ2-7; D might be TRBD1 (5 bases). V was trimmed by 0 bases and J by 0 bases, leaving 9 bases between them. Germline V gene sequence: CDR1 MGHRA, CDR2 YSYEKL. This CDR3 is built from 15 residues. The CDR3 sequence is CASSQDIQGSYEQYF. In nucleotides, the CDR3 is TGCGCCAGCAGCCAAGATATCCAGGGCTCCTACGAGCAGTACTTC.

V usage is TRBV29-1 and J usage is TRBJ1-4, with D tentatively TRBD1 (5 bases). V gave up 4 bases and J gave up 4 bases, with 10 bases separating them. The CDR3 sequence is 13 residues long. Looked up from germline, CDR1 is SQVTM and CDR2 is ANQGSEA. The chain's CDR3 is CSVGGGVNEKLFF. CDR3 nucleotide sequence: TGCAGCGTTGGTGGGGGGGTTAATGAAAAACTGTTTTTT.

On this clone itself: Other DNA sequences in the sample encode the same CDR3. The rearrangement links TRBV13 to TRBJ2-7; no definite D call. Between the trimmed V and J ends, which lost 3 bases and 0 bases, there was a span of 9 bases. The CDR3 has 14 residues. Germline loops: CDR1 PRHDT, CDR2 FYEKMQ (reference sequence). In nucleotides, the CDR3 is TGTGCCAGCAGCTTGGGCAGGAGCTCCTACGAGCAGTACTTC. Its protein product is CASSLGRSSYEQYF. Complete variable domain (other parts from reference TRBV13 and TRBJ2-7): AAGVIQSPRHLIKEKRETATLKCYPIPRHDTVYWYQQGPGQDPQFLISFYEKMQSDKGSIPDRFSAQQFSDYHSELNMSSLELGDSALYFCASSLGRSSYEQYFGPGTRLTVT.

The chain links TRBV27 to TRBJ2-3, with 12 bases matching TRBD2. CDR3 length: 16 amino acids. V trimming: 5 bases; J trimming: 4 bases; junction bases outside the gene matches: 7. CDR1 is MNHEY, CDR2 SMNVEV, per germline (reference sequence). CDR3 DNA sequence: TGTGCCAGCAGTCCCCAGACTAGCGGGGGCCCAGATACGCAGTATTTT. Its protein is CASSPQTSGGPDTQYF.

The CDR3 reads CASSLGQLYEQYF. CDR3 nucleotides: TGTGCCAGTAGTCTGGGTCAGCTCTACGAGCAGTACTTC. The chain carries TRBV19 and TRBJ2-7; unclear D gene. The CDR3 runs 13 residues. Trimming stripped 5 bases from V and 3 bases from J, with 11 bases between. The germline gives CDR1 LNHDA, CDR2 SQIVND (reference sequence).

As for this clone: Other DNA sequences from this sample encode an identical CDR3 as well. The J gene is TRBJ2-7, the V gene TRBV5-4, with D perhaps TRBD1 or TRBD2 (6 bases each). The ends were cut back, 2 bases at V and 3 bases at J, with 12 bases in the middle. The CDR3 is 14 residues long. Looked up from germline, CDR1 is SGHNT and CDR2 is YYREEE (reference sequence). The CDR3 loop is CASSLGGSVYEQYF. CDR3 coding DNA: TGTGCCAGCAGCTTAGGGGGGAGCGTCTACGAGCAGTACTTC.

In this sample, this clone turned up once. This chain links TRBV2 with TRBJ2-5; 11 bases agree with TRBD1. Germline loops: CDR1 SNHLY, CDR2 FYNNEI. The CDR3 length is 16 residues. V was clipped by 4 bases and J by 4 bases; unmatched bases: 8. The DNA for the CDR3 is TGTGCCAGCAGTGTATACAGGGACAGGGGGTCAGAGACCCAGTACTTC. As protein: CASSVYRDRGSETQYF. The whole variable domain, remainder taken from reference TRBV2 and TRBJ2-5, is EPEVTQTPSHQVTQMGQEVILRCVPISNHLYFYWYRQILGQKVEFLVSFYNNEISEKSEIFDDQFSVERPDGSNFTLKIRSTKLEDSAMYFCASSVYRDRGSETQYFGPGTRLLVL.

The gene calls are TRBV13 and TRBJ2-2; D not certain. The V gene lost 2 bases and the J gene lost 1 base, with 8 bases spanning the gap. CDR1 PRHDT and CDR2 FYEKMQ come from the germline V gene (reference sequence). The CDR3 length is 15 residues. CDR3 residues: CASSLIGENTGELFF. In DNA, the CDR3 is TGTGCCAGCAGCTTAATCGGCGAGAACACCGGGGAGCTGTTTTTT.

This clone has only one observation. The chain carries TRBV11-2 and TRBJ2-5; D uncertain. CDR3 size: 13 residues. Germline V gene lookup returns CDR1 SGHAT and CDR2 FQNNGV. The ends were cut back, 4 bases at V and 3 bases at J, with 9 bases in the middle. The CDR3 bases are TGTGCCAGCAGCTCCAACCGTAAAGAGACCCAGTACTTC. Residues: CASSSNRKETQYF.

Details on this clone: Other nucleotide sequences from this sample produce the same CDR3. V usage is TRBV28 and J usage is TRBJ2-7, with D perhaps given as TRBD1 or TRBD2 (6 bases each). CDR1 and CDR2 (germline): MDHEN, SYDVKM. The length of the CDR3 is 14 residues. V lost 2 bases and J lost 3, with 11 bases in between. In DNA, the CDR3 is TGTGCCAGCAGTTTAAGGGGGGCGGACTACGAGCAGTACTTC. As protein: CASSLRGADYEQYF.

In regard to this clone: Other DNA sequences in the same sample also yield this CDR3. This sequence joins TRBV19 and TRBJ1-5; D might be TRBD1 (5 bases). From germline, CDR1 is LNHDA and CDR2 SQIVND (reference sequence). V was shortened by 3 bases and J by 5 bases, with 11 bases between the two germline ends. This CDR3 spans 14 amino acids. CDR3 DNA: TGTGCCAGTAGTATCCGGGGACCGGATCAGCCCCAGCATTTT. It codes for CASSIRGPDQPQHF.

This chain connects TRBV7-9 to TRBJ1-4, with 8 bases identical to TRBD1. V shed 7 bases, J shed 10 bases, and the junction held 8 bases outside the gene matches. The germline CDR1 and CDR2 sequences are SEHNR and FQNEAQ (reference sequence). This CDR3 comprises 13 residues. CDR3 DNA sequence: TGTGCCAGCAAGACAGGGGACCACCCAAAACTGTTTTTT. Residues: CASKTGDHPKLFF.

The V gene is TRBV27, the J gene TRBJ2-7, with TRBD1 matching over 7 bases. Trimming at V came to 2 bases and at J to 3 bases, leaving 4 bases not matched to a gene. Germline V CDR1 and CDR2: MNHEY, SMNVEV (reference sequence). There are 14 residues in the CDR3. The CDR3 DNA follows: TGTGCCAGCAGTTTAAGGACAGGACTCTACGAGCAGTACTTC. Its translation: CASSLRTGLYEQYF.

The chain combines TRBV28 with TRBJ2-7; 10 bases line up with TRBD1. J lost 3 bases, V lost 3 bases, and 2 bases had no gene match. This CDR3 is 14 amino acids long. In germline, CDR1 is MDHEN, CDR2 SYDVKM. The CDR3 here is CASSFWTGGYEQYF. DNA for the CDR3: TGTGCCAGCAGTTTTTGGACAGGGGGCTACGAGCAGTACTTC.

The chain joins TRBV4-1 to TRBJ1-2, with TRBD1 as a possible D gene (5 bases). Per germline, CDR1 MGHRA and CDR2 YSYEKL. V shed 4 bases and J shed 8 bases, with 14 bases lying between them. This CDR3 comprises 13 residues. This chain's CDR3 is CASSPRSGGGYTF. Written as DNA, the CDR3 is TGCGCCAGCAGCCCCCGGAGCGGGGGAGGCTACACCTTC.

J is TRBJ2-3 and V is TRBV5-1, with 13 bases identical to TRBD2. Trimming removed 3 bases from V and 1 base from J; junction bases left unmatched: 2. Germline assignment: CDR1 SGHRS and CDR2 YFSETQ. CDR3 length: 16 residues. CDR3 residues: CASSSGTSGGTDTQYF. The CDR3 region has the DNA TGCGCCAGCAGCTCCGGGACTAGCGGGGGCACAGATACGCAGTATTTT.

The rearrangement uses TRBV9 and TRBJ2-3; D remains unclear. Between the trimmed V and J ends, which lost 4 bases and 0 bases, there was a span of 12 bases. This CDR3 region has 15 residues. The germline CDR1 and CDR2 sequences are SGDLS and YYNGEE. CDR3 loop: CASSRPISSTDTQYF. The CDR3, as DNA: TGTGCCAGCAGCCGACCCATTTCTAGCACAGATACGCAGTATTTT.

V is TRBV6-5 and J is TRBJ1-2; 10 positions match TRBD1. This CDR3 comprises 15 residues. With 1 base clipped from V and 4 bases from J, the junction kept 3 bases outside the gene matches. Germline values: CDR1 MNHEY, CDR2 SVGAGI. The CDR3 nucleotides read TGTGCCAGCAGTTACTTCGGGACAGGGGCCTATGGCTACACCTTC. Its translation is CASSYFGTGAYGYTF.

This clone has a single count. The identical CDR3 is also encoded by other nucleotide sequences in the sample. This chain connects TRBV14 to TRBJ2-7; a weak D match, TRBD1 (6 bases). Germline CDR1 SGHDN, CDR2 FVKESK. The length of the CDR3 is 14 residues. The ends were cut back, 0 bases at V and 3 bases at J, with 9 bases in the middle. The CDR3 nucleotides are TGTGCCAGCAGCCAAGAAAACAGGGACTACGAGCAGTACTTC. This sequence encodes CASSQENRDYEQYF.

Here the CDR3 reads CASSRGQGAGNTIYF. The CDR3 bases are TGTGCCAGCAGCCGGGGACAGGGGGCTGGAAACACCATATATTTT. The chain has TRBV11-2 and TRBJ1-3; 11 positions match TRBD1. With V trimmed by 5 bases and J by 2 bases, 2 bases remained unmatched. The CDR3 spans 15 residues. CDR1 and CDR2 from the germline V gene are SGHAT and FQNNGV.

J is TRBJ1-2 and V is TRBV27, with a tentative D call TRBD1 (5 bases). Germline-derived CDR1 and CDR2 are MNHEY and SMNVEV (reference sequence). The CDR3 totals 14 residues. Trimming removed 10 bases at V and 5 bases at J, with 20 bases between. The DNA of the CDR3 is TGTGCCACCAAAGGCCGGGGGGGGTATTATGGCTACACCTTC. Translated: CATKGRGGYYGYTF.

A few counts support this clone. The chain uses TRBV12-5 and TRBJ2-1, with 7 bases matching TRBD1. Germline CDR1 is LGHNT and CDR2 is FRNRAP. With V trimmed by 1 base and J by 8 bases, 2 bases remained unmatched. The CDR3 has 13 amino acids. The CDR3 sequence: CASGLGQGHEQFF. CDR3 DNA: TGTGCTAGTGGTTTGGGACAGGGTCATGAGCAGTTCTTC.

CDR3 protein: CASSYGTIETQYF. CDR3 DNA sequence: TGTGCCAGCAGCTACGGGACAATCGAGACCCAGTACTTC. The chain combines TRBV7-2 with TRBJ2-5; D is perhaps TRBD1 (6 bases). CDR1 is SGHTA and CDR2 is FQGNSA in the germline V gene. The ends were cut back, 4 bases at V and 5 bases at J, with 11 bases in the middle. The CDR3 has 13 residues.